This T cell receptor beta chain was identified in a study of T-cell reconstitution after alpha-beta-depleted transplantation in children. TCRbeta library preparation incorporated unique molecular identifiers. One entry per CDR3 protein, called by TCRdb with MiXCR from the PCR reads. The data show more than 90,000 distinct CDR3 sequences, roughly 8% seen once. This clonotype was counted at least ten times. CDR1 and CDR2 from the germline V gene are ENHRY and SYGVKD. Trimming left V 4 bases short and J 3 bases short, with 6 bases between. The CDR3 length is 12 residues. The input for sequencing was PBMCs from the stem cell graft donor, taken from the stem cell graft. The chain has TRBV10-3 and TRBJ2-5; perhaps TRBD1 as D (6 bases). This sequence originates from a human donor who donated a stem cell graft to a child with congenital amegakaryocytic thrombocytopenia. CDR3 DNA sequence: TGTGCCATCAGTGCAGGGGAAGAGACCCAGTACTTC. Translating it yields CAISAGEETQYF.